These 14 T cell receptor beta chains were sequenced from one sample in a study of T cells expressing NK-cell markers. From its re-call of the 5' RACE reads, TCRdb lists each CDR3 protein once, without DNA. Its table records about 260,000 distinct CDR3 sequences. Material: blood T cells: a sorted CD56 or NKG2C T cell subset, CD4+ or CD8+ T cells, or bulk PBMC T cells (not recorded which). The receptors here all came from a woman between 18 and 70 years old in good health.

The CDR3 here is CASSLVAGGVNEQFF. This rearrangement joins TRBV7-8 to TRBJ2-1; TCRdb picks TRBD2, but there is no DNA to check that call. This CDR3 contains 15 residues. In germline, CDR1 is SGHVS, CDR2 FQNEAQ.

This chain links TRBV27 with TRBJ1-2. Germline V gene lookup returns CDR1 MNHEY and CDR2 SMNVEV (reference sequence). This CDR3 is 12 amino acids long. CDR3 residues: CASSLRGNLYTF.

V usage is TRBV7-3 and J usage is TRBJ2-3; the TCRdb call, TRBD2, lacks DNA for checking. The CDR3 is 17 amino acids. Germline CDR1 SGHTA, CDR2 FQGTGA. CDR3 residues: CASSQDVAGGGSDTQYF.

The V gene is TRBV27, the J gene TRBJ2-5; the TCRdb call, TRBD2, lacks DNA for checking. The CDR3 extends over 14 amino acids. The germline V gene has CDR1 MNHEY and CDR2 SMNVEV (reference sequence). CDR3 protein: CASSFRVSFETQYF.

The chain has TRBV3-1 and TRBJ1-2; TCRdb designates TRBD1, a call that cannot be tested without DNA. This CDR3 has 12 residues. Germline loops: CDR1 LGHDT, CDR2 YNNKEL (reference sequence). CDR3 sequence reads: CASRAGVYGYTF.

The V and J genes are TRBV6-1 and TRBJ2-1; TCRdb indicates TRBD2, and absent DNA this call remains unverified. The germline gives CDR1 MNHNS, CDR2 SASEGT. The CDR3 sequence is 16 residues long. The CDR3 sequence: CASRTSSGGAVGEQFF.

The V call is TRBV7-9, the J call TRBJ2-1; lacking DNA, the TRBD2 call made by TCRdb goes unchecked. Looked up from germline, CDR1 is SEHNR and CDR2 is FQNEAQ (reference sequence). The CDR3 is 13 residues long. The CDR3 region is CASSPQEGYEQFF.

J is TRBJ1-4 and V is TRBV19; no DNA is available, so the TRBD1 call from TCRdb remains unchecked. Germline V gene lookup returns CDR1 LNHDA and CDR2 SQIVND (reference sequence). CDR3 length equals 15 residues. CDR3 sequence: CASSPTGGGNEKLFF. The full variable domain, its missing parts supplied by reference TRBV19 and TRBJ1-4, is DGGITQSPKYLFRKEGQNVTLSCEQNLNHDAMYWYRQDPGQGLRLIYYSQIVNDFQKGDIAEGYSVSREKKESFPLTVTSAQKNPTAFYLCASSPTGGGNEKLFFGSGTQLSVL.

This sequence joins TRBV10-3 and TRBJ2-2. Looked up from germline, CDR1 is ENHRY and CDR2 is SYGVKD. This CDR3 is built from 15 residues. The CDR3 region is CATRPQTVDTGELFF.

The CDR3 region is CASSPMTGPRQPQHF. The chain uses TRBV7-2 and TRBJ1-5; no DNA is available, so the TRBD1 call from TCRdb remains unchecked. The germline V gene has CDR1 SGHTA and CDR2 FQGNSA. There are 15 residues in the CDR3.

The rearrangement links TRBV20-1 to TRBJ2-7. This CDR3 spans 13 amino acids. Germline CDR1 reads DFQATT; CDR2 reads SNEGSKA (reference sequence). CDR3 region: CSAPDGSSYEQYF.

The gene calls are TRBV5-5 and TRBJ1-1; TCRdb selects TRBD1, and the lack of DNA leaves this call unchecked. CDR1 is SGHKS and CDR2 is YYEKEE in the germline V gene (reference sequence). CDR3 length: 14 amino acids. The CDR3 loop is CASSYPMGAYEAFF. Full variable domain (missing parts from reference TRBV5-5 and TRBJ1-1): DAGVTQSPTHLIKTRGQQVTLRCSPISGHKSVSWYQQVLGQGPQFIFQYYEKEERGRGNFPDRFSARQFPNYSSELNVNALLLGDSALYLCASSYPMGAYEAFFGQGTRLTVV.

The V call is TRBV12-3 or TRBV12-4, the J call TRBJ1-5. The CDR3 sequence is 15 residues long. The CDR3 sequence is CASSLRVSGSQPQHF.

CDR3 protein: CASSFGLIETQYF. V gene TRBV5-6 combines with J gene TRBJ2-5. The CDR3 totals 13 residues. Per the germline V gene, CDR1 is SGHDT and CDR2 is YYEEEE.